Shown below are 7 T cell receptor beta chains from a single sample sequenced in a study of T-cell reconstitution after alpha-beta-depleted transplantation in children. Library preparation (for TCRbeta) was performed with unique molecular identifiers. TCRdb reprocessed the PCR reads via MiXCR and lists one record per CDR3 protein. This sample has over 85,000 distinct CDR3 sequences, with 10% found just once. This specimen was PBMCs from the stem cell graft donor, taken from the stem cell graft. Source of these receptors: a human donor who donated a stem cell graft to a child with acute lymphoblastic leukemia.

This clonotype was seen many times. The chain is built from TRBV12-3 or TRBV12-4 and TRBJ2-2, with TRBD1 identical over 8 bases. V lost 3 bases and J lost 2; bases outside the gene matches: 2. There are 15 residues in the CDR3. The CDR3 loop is CASSFQGANTGELFF. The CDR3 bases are TGTGCCAGCAGTTTCCAGGGGGCCAACACCGGGGAGCTGTTTTTT.

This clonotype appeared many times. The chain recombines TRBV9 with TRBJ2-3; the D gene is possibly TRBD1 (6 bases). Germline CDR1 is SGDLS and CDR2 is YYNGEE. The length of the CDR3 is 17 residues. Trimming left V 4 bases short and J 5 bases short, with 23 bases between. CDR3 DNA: TGTGCCAGCAGCCCCCTTGGTGGGGCAGGGGTAAAAGATACGCAGTATTTT. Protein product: CASSPLGGAGVKDTQYF.

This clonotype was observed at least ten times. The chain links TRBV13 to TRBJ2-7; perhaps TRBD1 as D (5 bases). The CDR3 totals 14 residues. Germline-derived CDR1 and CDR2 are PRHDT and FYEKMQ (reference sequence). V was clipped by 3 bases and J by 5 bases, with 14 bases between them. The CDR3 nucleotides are TGTGCCAGCAGCTTCCTGGCAGGGCGAAACGAGCAGTACTTC. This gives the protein CASSFLAGRNEQYF.

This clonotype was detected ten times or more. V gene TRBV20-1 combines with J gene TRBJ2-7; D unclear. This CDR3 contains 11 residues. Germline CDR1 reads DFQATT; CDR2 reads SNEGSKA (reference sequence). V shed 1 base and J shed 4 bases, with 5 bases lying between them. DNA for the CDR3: TGCAGTGCTAGAGGGTTTTACGAGCAGTACTTC. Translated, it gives CSARGFYEQYF.

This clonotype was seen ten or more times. CDR3: CATSDRPGQENTGELFF. The CDR3 nucleotides read TGTGCCACCAGTGATCGACCGGGACAGGAGAACACCGGGGAGCTGTTTTTT. The V and J genes are TRBV24-1 and TRBJ2-2; 8 positions agree with TRBD1. The CDR3 is 17 residues long. Germline loops: CDR1 KGHDR, CDR2 SFDVKD. The V segment lost 3 bases and the J segment 1 base; nucleotides outside the gene matches: 6.

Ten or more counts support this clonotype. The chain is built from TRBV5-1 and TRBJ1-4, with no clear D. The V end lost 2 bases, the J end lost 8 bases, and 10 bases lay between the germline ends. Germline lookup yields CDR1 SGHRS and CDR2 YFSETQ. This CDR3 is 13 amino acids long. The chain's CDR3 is CASSFGPGEKLFF. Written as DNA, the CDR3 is TGCGCCAGCAGCTTTGGCCCAGGAGAAAAACTGTTTTTT.

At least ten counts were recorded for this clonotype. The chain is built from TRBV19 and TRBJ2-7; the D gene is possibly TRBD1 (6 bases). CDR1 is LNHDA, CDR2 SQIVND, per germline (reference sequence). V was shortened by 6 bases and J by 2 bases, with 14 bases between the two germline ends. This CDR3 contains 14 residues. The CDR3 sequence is CASSLGRTAYEQYF. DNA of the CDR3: TGTGCCAGTAGCCTCGGACGGACAGCCTACGAGCAGTACTTC.